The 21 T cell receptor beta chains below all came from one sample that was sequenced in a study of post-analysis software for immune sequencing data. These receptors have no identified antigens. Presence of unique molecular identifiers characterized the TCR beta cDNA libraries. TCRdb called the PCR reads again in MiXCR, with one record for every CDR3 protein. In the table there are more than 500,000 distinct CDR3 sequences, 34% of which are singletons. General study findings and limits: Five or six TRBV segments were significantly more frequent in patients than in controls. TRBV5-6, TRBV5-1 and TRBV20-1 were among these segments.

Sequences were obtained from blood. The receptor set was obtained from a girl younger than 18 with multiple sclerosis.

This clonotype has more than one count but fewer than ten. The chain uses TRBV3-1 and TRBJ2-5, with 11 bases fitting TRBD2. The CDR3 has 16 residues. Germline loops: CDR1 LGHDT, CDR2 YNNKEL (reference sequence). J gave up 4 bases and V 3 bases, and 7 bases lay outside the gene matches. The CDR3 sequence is CASSHTSGGPGETQYF. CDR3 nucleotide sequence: TGTGCCAGCAGCCATACTAGCGGGGGCCCTGGAGAGACCCAGTACTTC.

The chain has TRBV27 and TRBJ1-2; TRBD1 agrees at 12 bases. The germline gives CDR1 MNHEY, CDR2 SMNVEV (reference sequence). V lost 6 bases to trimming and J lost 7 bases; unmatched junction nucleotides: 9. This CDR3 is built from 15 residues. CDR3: CASRPGQGATRGYTF. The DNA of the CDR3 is TGTGCCAGCAGGCCGGGACAGGGGGCGACTCGTGGCTACACCTTC.

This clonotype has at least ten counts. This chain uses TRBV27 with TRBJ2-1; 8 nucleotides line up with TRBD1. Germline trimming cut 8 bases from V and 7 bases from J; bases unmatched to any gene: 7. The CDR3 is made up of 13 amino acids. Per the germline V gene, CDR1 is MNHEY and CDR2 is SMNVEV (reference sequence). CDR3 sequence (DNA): TGTGCCAGCGGACAGGGCTCGGTTAATGAGCAGTTCTTC. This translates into CASGQGSVNEQFF.

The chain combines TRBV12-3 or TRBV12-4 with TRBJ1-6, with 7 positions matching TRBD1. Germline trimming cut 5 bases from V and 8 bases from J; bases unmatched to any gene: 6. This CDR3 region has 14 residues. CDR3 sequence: CASSPTGKDSPLHF. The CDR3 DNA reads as TGTGCCAGCAGTCCGACAGGGAAAGATTCACCCCTCCACTTT.

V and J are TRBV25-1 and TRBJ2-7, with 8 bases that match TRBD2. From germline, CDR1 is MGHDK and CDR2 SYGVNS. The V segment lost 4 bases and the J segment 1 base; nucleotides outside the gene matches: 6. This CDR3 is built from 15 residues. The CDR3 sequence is CASSVPGLESYEQYF. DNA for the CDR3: TGTGCCAGCAGTGTCCCGGGACTAGAGTCCTACGAGCAGTACTTC.

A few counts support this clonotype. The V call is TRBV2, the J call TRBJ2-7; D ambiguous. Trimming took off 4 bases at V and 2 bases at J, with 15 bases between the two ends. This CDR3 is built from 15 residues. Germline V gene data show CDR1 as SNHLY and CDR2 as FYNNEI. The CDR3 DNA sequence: TGTGCCAGCAGTGGATTGGGCAGGATGACCTACGAGCAGTACTTC. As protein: CASSGLGRMTYEQYF. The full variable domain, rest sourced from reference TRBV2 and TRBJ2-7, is EPEVTQTPSHQVTQMGQEVILRCVPISNHLYFYWYRQILGQKVEFLVSFYNNEISEKSEIFDDQFSVERPDGSNFTLKIRSTKLEDSAMYFCASSGLGRMTYEQYFGPGTRLTVT.

The CDR3 DNA follows: TGTGCCAGCAGCTTCGACCTCGGTGGCTACACCTTC. Translation: CASSFDLGGYTF. The chain combines TRBV7-9 with TRBJ1-2, with unresolved D. Germline CDR1 and CDR2: SEHNR and FQNEAQ (reference sequence). The CDR3 sequence is 12 residues long. With 3 bases removed from V and 7 bases from J, the gap between germline ends came to 9 bases.

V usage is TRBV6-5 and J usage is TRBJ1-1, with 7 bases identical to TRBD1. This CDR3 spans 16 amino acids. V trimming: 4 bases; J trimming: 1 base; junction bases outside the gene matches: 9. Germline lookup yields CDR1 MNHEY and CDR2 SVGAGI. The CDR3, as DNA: TGTGCCAGCAGTTCCCTCGGAGGGGGCCAGAACACTGAAGCTTTCTTT. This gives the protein CASSSLGGGQNTEAFF.

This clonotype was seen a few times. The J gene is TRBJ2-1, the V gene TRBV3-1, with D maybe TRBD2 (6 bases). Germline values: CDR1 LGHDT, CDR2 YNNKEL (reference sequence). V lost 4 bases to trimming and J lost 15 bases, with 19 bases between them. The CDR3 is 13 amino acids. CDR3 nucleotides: TGTGCCAGCAGCCCGACGGGAGTTTGGGAGAGGTTCTTC. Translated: CASSPTGVWERFF.

Here the CDR3 reads CASSQPTSDKETQYF. The CDR3 DNA is TGTGCCAGCAGCCAACCTACTAGCGACAAAGAGACCCAGTACTTC. This chain joins TRBV4-2 and TRBJ2-5; 7 bases fit TRBD2. The germline gives CDR1 LGHNA, CDR2 YNFKEQ. V shed 2 bases, J shed 3 bases, and the junction held 6 bases outside the gene matches. The CDR3 totals 15 residues.

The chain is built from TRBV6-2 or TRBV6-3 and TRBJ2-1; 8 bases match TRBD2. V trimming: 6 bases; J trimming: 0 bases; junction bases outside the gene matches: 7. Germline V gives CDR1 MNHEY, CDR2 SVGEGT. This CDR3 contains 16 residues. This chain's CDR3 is CASRQGLEGSYNEQFF. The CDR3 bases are TGTGCCAGCAGGCAGGGACTAGAGGGCTCCTACAATGAGCAGTTCTTC.

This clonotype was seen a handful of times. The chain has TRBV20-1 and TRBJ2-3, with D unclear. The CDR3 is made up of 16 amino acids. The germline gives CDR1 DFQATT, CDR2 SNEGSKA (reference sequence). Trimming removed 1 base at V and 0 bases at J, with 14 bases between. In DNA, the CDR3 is TGCAGTGCTAGAGCCCTAGGGCTAGGGAGCACAGATACGCAGTATTTT. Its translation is CSARALGLGSTDTQYF.

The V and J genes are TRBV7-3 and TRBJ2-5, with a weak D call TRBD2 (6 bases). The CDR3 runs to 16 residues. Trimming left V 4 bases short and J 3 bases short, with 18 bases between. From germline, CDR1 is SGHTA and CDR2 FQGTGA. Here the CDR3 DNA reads TGTGCCAGCAGCTCGGGACTGGGGTTCGGAGAAGAGACCCAGTACTTC. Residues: CASSSGLGFGEETQYF.

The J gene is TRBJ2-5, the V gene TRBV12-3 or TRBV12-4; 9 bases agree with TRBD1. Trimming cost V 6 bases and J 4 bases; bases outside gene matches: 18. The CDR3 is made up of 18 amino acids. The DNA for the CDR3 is TGTGCCAGCAGCTCCTTAAGTCCCTACAGGGGGCGACGAGAGACCCAGTACTTC. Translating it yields CASSSLSPYRGRRETQYF.

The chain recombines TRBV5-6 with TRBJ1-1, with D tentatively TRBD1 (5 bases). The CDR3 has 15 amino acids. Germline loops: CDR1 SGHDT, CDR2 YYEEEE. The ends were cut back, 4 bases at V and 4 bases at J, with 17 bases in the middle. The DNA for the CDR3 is TGTGCCAGCAGCAGGAGGGACGGGTGGTTCACTGAAGCTTTCTTT. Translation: CASSRRDGWFTEAFF.

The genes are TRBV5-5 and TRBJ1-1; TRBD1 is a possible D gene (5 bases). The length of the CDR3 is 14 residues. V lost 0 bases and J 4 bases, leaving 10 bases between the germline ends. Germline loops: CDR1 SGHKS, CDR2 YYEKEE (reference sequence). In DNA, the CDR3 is TGTGCCAGCAGCTTGGTAGGGGAAGGCACTGAAGCTTTCTTT. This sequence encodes CASSLVGEGTEAFF.

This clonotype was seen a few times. The CDR3 DNA reads TGTGCCAGCAGTTACGGCACAGGGGGCAGCACAGATACGCAGTATTTT. It translates to CASSYGTGGSTDTQYF. The rearrangement uses TRBV6-5 and TRBJ2-3; 9 nucleotides agree with TRBD1. This CDR3 spans 16 amino acids. The junction had 3 bases not matched to a gene; V was cut back by 2 bases and J by 0 bases. Germline loops: CDR1 MNHEY, CDR2 SVGAGI.

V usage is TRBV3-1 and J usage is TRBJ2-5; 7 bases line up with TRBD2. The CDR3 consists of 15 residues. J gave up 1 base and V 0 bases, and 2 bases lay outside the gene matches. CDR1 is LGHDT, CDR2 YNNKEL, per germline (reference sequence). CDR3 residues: CASSQDRTSQETQYF. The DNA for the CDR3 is TGTGCCAGCAGCCAAGATAGGACTAGCCAAGAGACCCAGTACTTC.

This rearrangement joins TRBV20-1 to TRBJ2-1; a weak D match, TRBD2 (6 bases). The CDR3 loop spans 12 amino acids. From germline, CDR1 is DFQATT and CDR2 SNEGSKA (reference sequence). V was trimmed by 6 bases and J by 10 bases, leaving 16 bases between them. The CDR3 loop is CSAATSPREQFF. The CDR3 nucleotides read TGCAGTGCAGCGACTAGTCCGCGGGAGCAGTTCTTC.

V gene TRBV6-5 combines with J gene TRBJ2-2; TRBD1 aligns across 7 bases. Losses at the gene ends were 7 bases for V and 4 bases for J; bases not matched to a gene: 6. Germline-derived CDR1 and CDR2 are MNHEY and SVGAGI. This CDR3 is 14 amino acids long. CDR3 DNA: TGTGCCAGCATGTCACAGGGGACCACCGGGGAGCTGTTTTTT. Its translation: CASMSQGTTGELFF.

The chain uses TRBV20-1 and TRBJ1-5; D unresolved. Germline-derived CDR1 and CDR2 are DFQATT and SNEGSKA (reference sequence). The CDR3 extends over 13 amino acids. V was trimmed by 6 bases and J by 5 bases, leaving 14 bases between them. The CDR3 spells CSALGRSDQPQHF. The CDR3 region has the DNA TGCAGTGCCCTCGGCAGGAGCGATCAGCCCCAGCATTTT.